This T cell receptor (beta chain) was documented in a study of T-cell memory formation after mild COVID-19. Turning to the study itself: TCR clusters largely stayed donor specific.

Study-wide points: Certain responding clones were present in pre-infection memory, suggesting participation of cross-reactive memory.

5'RACE primed from the constant segment yielded TCR alpha and TCR beta cDNA libraries bearing sample barcodes and UMIs. One entry per CDR3 protein, called by TCRdb with MiXCR from the 5' RACE reads. The sample gives about 340,000 distinct CDR3 sequences, under 15% of which show up once; over 20% is in the top ten. This CDR3 is 13 amino acids long. V lost 3 bases and J lost 6, with 9 bases in between. Germline-derived CDR1 and CDR2 are PRHDT and FYEKMQ (reference sequence). Of note for this clonotype: Antigen specificity is unknown.

The J gene is TRBJ2-1, the V gene TRBV13; D not certain. The sequenced material came from PBMCs or a T cell subset sorted from them (not recorded which). The receptor was derived from a man between 18 and 29 years old who had mild COVID-19 (a few samples of this study predate the infection). Cell type and time point are not known. The CDR3 region is CASSFGRTNEQFF. The DNA for the CDR3 is TGTGCCAGCAGCTTCGGACGGACCAATGAGCAGTTCTTC.